Following are 32 T cell receptor beta chains from one sample sequenced in a study of blood T cell repertoires in COVID-19. The assay was immunoSEQ multiplex PCR, and TCRdb's table has in-frame clones only and misses some. The repertoire holds under 150,000 clones, approximately 83% seen once, with approximately 16% in the top ten. Input material: peripheral blood. These receptors came from a woman aged 45-60 years who had recovered from COVID-19.

The chain carries TRBV12-3 or TRBV12-4 and TRBJ1-1; 7 bases fit TRBD1. This CDR3 spans 13 amino acids. After removal of 6 bases from V and 5 bases from J, the junction contained 6 bases not matched to a gene. The CDR3 here is CASSPQGMTEAFF. CDR3 sequence (DNA): TGTGCCAGCAGCCCACAGGGGATGACTGAAGCTTTCTTT.

The genes are TRBV7-8 and TRBJ1-1; D unclear. V gave up 1 base and J gave up 0 bases, with 9 bases separating them. This CDR3 is built from 15 residues. The germline V gene has CDR1 SGHVS and CDR2 FQNEAQ. The CDR3 DNA is TGTGCCAGCAGCTTAGGGCAGGTATTGAACACTGAAGCTTTCTTT. It yields the protein CASSLGQVLNTEAFF. Filled out from reference TRBV7-8 and TRBJ1-1, the complete variable domain reads GAGVSQSPRYKVAKRGQDVALRCDPISGHVSLFWYQQALGQGPEFLTYFQNEAQLDKSGLPSDRFFAERPEGSVSTLKIQRTQQEDSAVYLCASSLGQVLNTEAFFGQGTRLTVV.

CDR3 sequence reads: CASSSRGSEEQYF. As DNA, the CDR3 is TGTGCCAGCAGCTCCCGGGGAAGTGAAGAGCAGTACTTC. The chain uses TRBV21-1 and TRBJ2-7; TRBD2, the D gene given by the table, was not confirmed from the DNA. TRBV21-1 is recorded as a pseudogene. The CDR3 runs to 13 residues.

This chain uses TRBV5-1 with TRBJ2-7; 13 bases fit TRBD2. V gave up 3 bases and J gave up 0 bases; unmatched junction bases: 6. The CDR3 covers 17 residues. Germline CDR1 and CDR2: SGHRS and YFSETQ. CDR3: CASSSRTSGGSSYEQYF. CDR3 nucleotides: TGCGCCAGCAGCTCACGGACTAGCGGGGGATCCTCCTACGAGCAGTACTTC. Filled out from reference TRBV5-1 and TRBJ2-7, the complete variable domain reads KAGVTQTPRYLIKTRGQQVTLSCSPISGHRSVSWYQQTPGQGLQFLFEYFSETQRNKGNFPGRFSGRQFSNSRSEMNVSTLELGDSALYLCASSSRTSGGSSYEQYFGPGTRLTVT.

The J gene is TRBJ2-2, the V gene TRBV11-2; 9 nucleotides align to TRBD2. CDR3 length: 17 amino acids. With V trimmed by 5 bases and J by 7 bases, 14 bases remained unmatched. CDR1 and CDR2 (germline): SGHAT, FQNNGV. Written as DNA, the CDR3 is TGTGCCAGCAGCCTAAGAGGTGCGGGAGGGCCTAGCGGGGAGCTGTTTTTT. Encoded protein: CASSLRGAGGPSGELFF.

This clone has just one count. Other DNA sequences in the sample encode the same CDR3. The chain has TRBV5-1 and TRBJ1-6; 9 bases fit TRBD1. CDR1 and CDR2 from the germline V gene are SGHRS and YFSETQ. The ends lost 0 bases at V and 7 bases at J; junction bases unmatched: 5. The length of the CDR3 is 16 residues. CDR3 sequence: CASSLAGTGYNSPLHF. CDR3 nucleotide sequence: TGCGCCAGCAGCTTGGCGGGGACAGGGTACAATTCACCCCTCCACTTT.

The chain is built from TRBV5-1 and TRBJ1-1, with D unresolved. The CDR3 length is 11 residues. Looked up from germline, CDR1 is SGHRS and CDR2 is YFSETQ. The V end lost 8 bases, the J end lost 4 bases, and 9 bases lay between the germline ends. The DNA for the CDR3 is TGCGCCAGTTCCACGGGCACTGAAGCTTTCTTT. Its protein product is CASSTGTEAFF.

This chain links TRBV21-1 with TRBJ1-2; the table's D call TRBD1 went unverified against the DNA. TRBV21-1 is a pseudogene segment. The length of the CDR3 is 14 residues. This CDR3 reads CASSRGQAIYGYTF. For the CDR3, the DNA is TGTGCCAGCAGCCGTGGACAGGCGATCTATGGCTACACCTTC.

The rearrangement uses TRBV6-5 and TRBJ2-3; 7 bases are a match to TRBD2. Unmatched junction bases numbered 3, after V lost 10 bases and J lost 2 bases. This CDR3 spans 12 amino acids. CDR1 and CDR2 from the germline V gene are MNHEY and SVGAGI. The CDR3 is CATGGNTDTQYF. The CDR3 nucleotides are TGTGCCACGGGAGGAAACACAGATACGCAGTATTTT.

The rearrangement uses TRBV27 and TRBJ1-2; no reliable D call. The V end was cut by 5 bases, the J end by 1 base, with 5 bases between. The CDR3 is 12 amino acids. Looked up from germline, CDR1 is MNHEY and CDR2 is SMNVEV (reference sequence). DNA of the CDR3: TGTGCCAGCAGTCGTAGTAACTATGGCTACACCTTC. Translating gives CASSRSNYGYTF.

This chain joins TRBV12-5 and TRBJ1-6; 8 bases map to TRBD1. This CDR3 has 14 residues. Trimming took 6 bases from V and 6 from J; bases not matched to a gene: 4. Per the germline V gene, CDR1 is LGHNT and CDR2 is FRNRAP. The CDR3 region is CASGKGQVNSPLHF. CDR3 nucleotide sequence: TGTGCTAGTGGAAAGGGACAGGTTAATTCACCCCTCCACTTT.

V and J are TRBV5-5 and TRBJ1-1; D gene unclear. Germline lookup yields CDR1 SGHKS and CDR2 YYEKEE (reference sequence). Trimming pared 3 bases from V and 3 bases from J, leaving 9 bases between. The CDR3 contains 13 residues. The CDR3 loop reads CASSWAGYTEAFF. For the CDR3, the DNA is TGTGCCAGCAGCTGGGCGGGTTACACTGAAGCTTTCTTT.

The chain couples TRBV6-6 to TRBJ1-2; 8 positions agree with TRBD1. CDR1 MNHNY and CDR2 SVGAGI come from the germline V gene (reference sequence). V was clipped by 2 bases and J by 0 bases; unmatched bases: 5. The CDR3 is 16 residues long. The CDR3 is CASSYGGTGANYGYTF. The DNA for the CDR3 is TGTGCCAGCAGTTACGGTGGGACAGGAGCTAACTATGGCTACACCTTC.

The chain links TRBV18 to TRBJ1-2; D is unresolved. The CDR3 extends over 12 amino acids. Trimming stripped 3 bases from V and 8 bases from J, with 10 bases between. Germline V gene lookup returns CDR1 KGHSH and CDR2 LQKENI. The CDR3 loop is CASSPPEPGYTF. The DNA of the CDR3 is TGTGCCAGCTCACCTCCCGAGCCAGGCTACACCTTC.

The chain uses TRBV3-1 (or the pseudogene TRBV3-2) and TRBJ2-1; 10 nucleotides agree with TRBD1. The CDR3 is 15 residues long. Germline-derived CDR1 and CDR2 are LGHDT and YNNKEL (reference sequence). J was trimmed by 4 bases and V by 8 bases; bases with no gene match: 8. This CDR3 is CASGRDRGSYNEQFF. CDR3 in DNA: TGTGCCAGCGGCAGGGACAGGGGCTCTTACAATGAGCAGTTCTTC.

This clone was counted once. The chain employs TRBV5-4 and TRBJ2-5; the D is unclear. V lost 2 bases to trimming and J lost 5 bases, with 13 bases between them. The CDR3 is 14 residues long. Germline values: CDR1 SGHNT, CDR2 YYREEE (reference sequence). The CDR3 coding sequence is TGTGCCAGCAGCTTAGCGCCCCATGAGGAGACCCAGTACTTC. This translates into CASSLAPHEETQYF.

CDR3: CASSLRAGNTIYF. In DNA, the CDR3 is TGTGCCAGCAGTCTCCGTGCGGGAAACACCATATATTTT. The chain has TRBV6-5 and TRBJ1-3; D is unresolved. Germline V gives CDR1 MNHEY, CDR2 SVGAGI. Trimming took off 5 bases at V and 4 bases at J, with 9 bases between the two ends. The CDR3 extends over 13 amino acids.

This chain joins TRBV4-2 and TRBJ1-1; a possible D gene is TRBD1 (6 bases). Germline CDR1 is LGHNA and CDR2 is YNFKEQ. V lost 3 bases and J 4 bases, leaving 21 bases between the germline ends. This CDR3 is 17 amino acids long. CDR3 in DNA: TGTGCCAGCAGCCAGGGAGCGGGGAGGGGGGGTGGCACTGAAGCTTTCTTT. This sequence encodes CASSQGAGRGGGTEAFF.

This clone was seen just once. The chain employs TRBV19 and TRBJ1-5; the match to TRBD1 covers 7 bases. The V segment lost 6 bases and the J segment 3 bases; nucleotides outside the gene matches: 2. Germline V gene sequence: CDR1 LNHDA, CDR2 SQIVND (reference sequence). The CDR3 extends over 13 amino acids. The CDR3 coding sequence is TGTGCCAGTAGGGGACAGTTCAATCAGCCCCAGCATTTT. Its translation is CASRGQFNQPQHF.

This sequence joins TRBV20-1 and TRBJ1-2; 7 bases match TRBD1. The germline V gene has CDR1 DFQATT and CDR2 SNEGSKA (reference sequence). CDR3 length: 11 amino acids. The V and J ends lost 6 bases and 8 bases, in that order; junction bases with no gene match: 6. The CDR3 region has the DNA TGCAGTGCCCCACAGGGGAGGGGCTACACCTTC. Its translation: CSAPQGRGYTF.

The chain recombines TRBV7-9 with TRBJ1-5, with D possibly being TRBD1 (5 bases). CDR1 SEHNR and CDR2 FQNEAQ come from the germline V gene (reference sequence). The CDR3 loop spans 15 amino acids. Trimming removed 4 bases at V and 6 bases at J, with 16 bases between. Here the CDR3 reads CASSSTRESGQPQHF. As DNA, the CDR3 is TGTGCCAGCAGCTCCACCAGGGAATCCGGTCAGCCCCAGCATTTT.

This chain joins TRBV6-2 or TRBV6-3 and TRBJ2-7; TRBD1 aligns across 8 bases. The ends lost 4 bases at V and 7 bases at J; junction bases unmatched: 9. The length of the CDR3 is 14 residues. Germline-derived CDR1 and CDR2 are MNHEY and SVGEGT. The DNA for the CDR3 is TGTGCCAGCAGTTTCGTCCAGGGGGCGGGGGAGCAGTACTTC. It codes for CASSFVQGAGEQYF.

CDR3 nucleotides: TGTGCCAGCACCGAATCAGGGAGGGGATACGAGCAGTACTTC. Translated: CASTESGRGYEQYF. J is TRBJ2-7 and V is TRBV5-6; 7 bases agree with TRBD2. Germline assignment: CDR1 SGHDT and CDR2 YYEEEE. Germline trimming cut 6 bases from V and 4 bases from J; bases unmatched to any gene: 10. This CDR3 region has 14 residues.

The chain employs TRBV19 and TRBJ1-2; D unclear. CDR1 is LNHDA and CDR2 is SQIVND in the germline V gene (reference sequence). V gave up 7 bases and J gave up 4 bases, with 16 bases separating them. CDR3 size: 14 residues. The CDR3 DNA reads TGTGCCAGTACCGAGGGTCGGGGTGGCTATGGCTACACCTTC. Protein: CASTEGRGGYGYTF.

This clone was detected only once. V is TRBV25-1 and J is TRBJ1-3; a possible D gene is TRBD1 (6 bases). The CDR3 extends over 16 amino acids. From germline, CDR1 is MGHDK and CDR2 SYGVNS. Trimming cost V 2 bases and J 2 bases, with 13 bases left between them. The CDR3 region has the DNA TGTGCCAGCAGTGAACTCAACACAGGGACTGGAAACACCATATATTTT. Its protein product is CASSELNTGTGNTIYF.

The table lists this clone with a few counts. The chain joins TRBV6-5 to TRBJ2-7; 9 nucleotides match TRBD2. Germline V CDR1 and CDR2: MNHEY, SVGAGI. The J segment lost 3 bases and the V segment lost 8 bases, leaving 8 bases of the junction unmatched. The CDR3 runs 14 residues. The CDR3 bases are TGTGCCAGCGATCGAGCGGGAGGTCTCTACGAGCAGTACTTC. Protein: CASDRAGGLYEQYF.

This clone was detected once. The genes are TRBV19 and TRBJ2-2; TRBD2 matches at 14 bases. Germline CDR1 reads LNHDA; CDR2 reads SQIVND (reference sequence). The CDR3 loop spans 17 amino acids. V lost 8 bases and J lost 2; bases outside the gene matches: 7. This CDR3 is CASDGLAGGGNTGELFF. As DNA, the CDR3 is TGTGCCAGTGATGGACTAGCGGGAGGCGGAAACACCGGGGAGCTGTTTTTT.

A few counts support this clone. The chain recombines TRBV9 with TRBJ1-1; D is unresolved. The V end lost 2 bases, the J end lost 8 bases, and 16 bases lay between the germline ends. The CDR3 has 14 amino acids. Germline values: CDR1 SGDLS, CDR2 YYNGEE. The CDR3 DNA is TGTGCCAGCAGCGTCCGCCCCGAGAAAGCCGAAGCTTTCTTT. Its protein is CASSVRPEKAEAFF.

The genes are TRBV7-2 and TRBJ2-7; perhaps TRBD1 as D (5 bases). Per germline, CDR1 SGHTA and CDR2 FQGNSA. The CDR3 has 13 residues. V was clipped by 5 bases and J by 2 bases, with 10 bases between them. The CDR3, as DNA: TGTGCCAGCAGCCCAAGACAGACCTACGAGCAGTACTTC. It codes for CASSPRQTYEQYF. Using reference TRBV7-2 and TRBJ2-7 for the parts outside the CDR3, the full variable domain is GAGVSQSPSNKVTEKGKDVELRCDPISGHTALYWYRQSLGQGLEFLIYFQGNSAPDKSGLPSDRFSAERTGGSVSTLTIQRTQQEDSAVYLCASSPRQTYEQYFGPGTRLTVT.

The chain has TRBV5-5 and TRBJ2-2, with D perhaps TRBD1 (6 bases). V dropped 4 bases and J dropped 6 bases, with 10 bases sitting between them. The germline V gene encodes CDR1 SGHKS and CDR2 YYEKEE (reference sequence). The CDR3 is made up of 13 amino acids. CDR3 in amino acids: CASSLQGPGELFF. CDR3 DNA sequence: TGTGCCAGCAGCCTGCAGGGGCCCGGGGAGCTGTTTTTT.

The chain couples TRBV18 to TRBJ1-5; 7 positions match TRBD1. Germline CDR1 and CDR2: KGHSH and LQKENI. CDR3 length equals 14 residues. Germline trimming cut 1 base from V and 5 bases from J; bases unmatched to any gene: 2. The CDR3 coding sequence is TGTGCCAGCTCACCACAAACAGGGGATCAGCCCCAGCATTTT. Encoded protein: CASSPQTGDQPQHF.

The gene calls are TRBV27 and TRBJ1-1, with TRBD1 matching 7 bases. Trimming removed 4 bases from V and 6 bases from J; junction bases left unmatched: 8. CDR1 MNHEY and CDR2 SMNVEV come from the germline V gene (reference sequence). The CDR3 sequence is 14 residues long. The CDR3 reads CASSSPTGMSEAFF. The CDR3, as DNA: TGTGCCAGCAGTTCCCCGACAGGGATGTCTGAAGCTTTCTTT.